The 14 T cell receptor beta chains below all came from one sample that was sequenced in a study of a mutant IDH1 vaccine in newly diagnosed glioma. These receptors have no known antigen. TCRdb keeps only in-frame clones here, not all; method: immunoSEQ multiplex PCR. The sample comprises fewer than 55,000 clones, roughly 61% of which are singletons, and under 5.5% rests with the top ten. As to time point: week 47, end of study. Vaccine doses each comprised 300 ug of mutant IDH1 20-mer peptide, with topical imiquimod. Specimen: peripheral blood mononuclear cells (PBMCs), collected from a glioma patient whose treatment included an IDH1 peptide vaccine. These receptors were collected from a man aged 35-49 years with glioma. Some clones in this sample may be carry-over from other donors' samples.

This chain links TRBV5-1 with TRBJ2-7, with 7 bases aligning to TRBD2. The germline gives CDR1 SGHRS, CDR2 YFSETQ. V gave up 0 bases and J gave up 3 bases; unmatched junction bases: 12. The CDR3 is 17 residues long. The CDR3 sequence is CASSLAGGGGDFYEQYF. The CDR3 DNA follows: TGCGCCAGCAGCTTGGCCGGCGGGGGAGGTGATTTCTACGAGCAGTACTTC.

The rearrangement joins TRBV4-1 to TRBJ2-2, with unresolved D. Germline V CDR1 and CDR2: MGHRA, YSYEKL. Trimming removed 1 base at V and 1 base at J, with 7 bases between. The CDR3 has 15 residues. The CDR3 coding sequence is TGCGCCAGCAGCCAAGTGTCGGTGAACACCGGGGAGCTGTTTTTT. Its protein product is CASSQVSVNTGELFF.

The V gene is TRBV4-1, the J gene TRBJ2-7; D is ambiguous. V lost 1 base, J lost 3 bases, and 7 bases lay in between. CDR3 length: 13 residues. Per the germline V gene, CDR1 is MGHRA and CDR2 is YSYEKL. CDR3 sequence (DNA): TGCGCCAGCAGCCAAGGGTGGCACTACGAGCAGTACTTC. Amino acid sequence: CASSQGWHYEQYF.

This clone has a single count. The chain links TRBV2 to TRBJ1-6; D possibly corresponds to TRBD1 (5 bases). The CDR3 extends over 15 amino acids. V was clipped by 3 bases and J by 2 bases, with 8 bases between them. CDR1 is SNHLY and CDR2 is FYNNEI in the germline V gene. The CDR3 DNA reads TGTGCCAGCAGTGATTGGGGCACCTATAATTCACCCCTCCACTTT. It specifies CASSDWGTYNSPLHF.

The chain employs TRBV30 and TRBJ2-3; D uncertain. CDR1 is GTSNPN and CDR2 is SVGIG in the germline V gene (reference sequence). This CDR3 region has 18 residues. V lost 0 bases, J lost 2 bases, and 21 bases lay in between. CDR3 protein: CAWSVGRTPVGSTDTQYF. CDR3 nucleotides: TGTGCCTGGAGTGTTGGAAGGACCCCAGTTGGGTCCACAGATACGCAGTATTTT.

The V gene is TRBV7-8, the J gene TRBJ1-1; no reliable D call. Trimming left V 1 base short and J 7 bases short, with 16 bases between. CDR1 SGHVS and CDR2 FQNEAQ come from the germline V gene. This CDR3 is 15 amino acids long. The CDR3 sequence: CASSLGGRGAFEAFF. CDR3 DNA: TGTGCCAGCAGCTTAGGAGGGCGCGGTGCGTTTGAAGCTTTCTTT. The variable domain in full, completed from reference TRBV7-8 and TRBJ1-1, reads GAGVSQSPRYKVAKRGQDVALRCDPISGHVSLFWYQQALGQGPEFLTYFQNEAQLDKSGLPSDRFFAERPEGSVSTLKIQRTQQEDSAVYLCASSLGGRGAFEAFFGQGTRLTVV.

Concerning this clone itself: The junction departs from germline at one end; a sequencing error may be responsible. CDR3: CASSSVNAEAFF. For the CDR3, the DNA is TGTGCCAGCAGCTCGGTGAACGCTGAAGCTTTCTTT. This sequence joins TRBV7-9 and TRBJ1-1; D is unresolved. This CDR3 comprises 12 residues. Germline V gives CDR1 SEHNR, CDR2 FQNEAQ (reference sequence).

This sequence joins TRBV25-1 and TRBJ1-6; tentatively, D is TRBD1 (5 bases). CDR1 and CDR2 (germline): MGHDK, SYGVNS. V was trimmed by 3 bases and J by 5 bases, leaving 11 bases between them. The length of the CDR3 is 15 residues. CDR3 protein: CASSDRGRDNSPLHF. The DNA for the CDR3 is TGTGCCAGCAGTGATAGAGGCAGGGATAATTCACCCCTCCACTTT. Variable domain in full (rest from reference TRBV25-1 and TRBJ1-6): EADIYQTPRYLVIGTGKKITLECSQTMGHDKMYWYQQDPGMELHLIHYSYGVNSTEKGDLSSESTVSRIRTEHFPLTLESARPSHTSQYLCASSDRGRDNSPLHFGNGTRLTVT.

V gene TRBV5-8 combines with J gene TRBJ2-7; D unclear. V was trimmed by 1 base and J by 5 bases, leaving 1 base between them. CDR1 is SGHTS and CDR2 is YDEGEE in the germline V gene. The CDR3 totals 10 residues. This CDR3 is CASSLNEQYF. The CDR3 nucleotides read TGTGCCAGCAGCTTGAACGAGCAGTACTTC.

The V gene is TRBV10-1, the J gene TRBJ2-1, with 9 bases aligning to TRBD2. This CDR3 has 14 amino acids. Germline V gene sequence: CDR1 WNHNN, CDR2 SYGVQD (reference sequence). Trimming at V came to 5 bases and at J to 9 bases, leaving 8 bases not matched to a gene. As DNA, the CDR3 is TGCGCCAGCAGTCCTAGCGGGGCCAAGGGTGAGCAGTTCTTC. This translates into CASSPSGAKGEQFF.

The chain joins TRBV9 to TRBJ2-3; D is uncertain. CDR1 is SGDLS, CDR2 YYNGEE, per germline. CDR3 size: 13 residues. The V gene lost 0 bases and the J gene lost 6 bases, with 8 bases spanning the gap. The CDR3 protein is CASSVGPADTQYF. In nucleotides, the CDR3 is TGTGCCAGCAGCGTAGGACCAGCTGATACGCAGTATTTT.

V gene TRBV6-4 combines with J gene TRBJ2-1; D perhaps matches TRBD2 (6 bases). V dropped 0 bases and J dropped 0 bases, with 9 bases sitting between them. This CDR3 spans 16 amino acids. CDR1 MRHNA and CDR2 SNTAGT come from the germline V gene. DNA for the CDR3: TGTGCCAGCAGTGACTCTTGGGGGGACTCCTACAATGAGCAGTTCTTC. Translation gives CASSDSWGDSYNEQFF.

The gene calls are TRBV6-1 and TRBJ1-2; D not resolved. CDR1 is MNHNS, CDR2 SASEGT, per germline. CDR3 length: 13 residues. V lost 5 bases and J lost 6, with 13 bases in between. In DNA, the CDR3 is TGTGCCAGCAGTCCAAGGATTTACGATGGCTACACCTTC. Protein product: CASSPRIYDGYTF.

This clone has more than one count but fewer than ten. This sequence joins TRBV4-1 and TRBJ1-1; D is perhaps TRBD1 (5 bases). V shed 2 bases and J shed 6 bases, with 13 bases lying between them. CDR1 MGHRA and CDR2 YSYEKL come from the germline V gene. This CDR3 spans 14 amino acids. CDR3 loop: CASSQSRVGAEAFF. The CDR3 coding sequence is TGCGCCAGCAGCCAATCCAGGGTGGGAGCTGAAGCTTTCTTT.